The present T cell receptor (beta chain) was sequenced within a study of preoperative IRX-2 immunotherapy in early breast cancer. Treatment here: preoperative locoregional IRX-2 cytokine immunotherapy. Samples came from a phase Ib trial of preoperative locoregional IRX-2 cytokine immunotherapy. Measured with immunoSEQ multiplex PCR; TCRdb has only the in-frame clones, and not every one. The repertoire holds 30,000 to 35,000 clones, with 90% to 95% as singletons. The clonotype originates from a human donor with breast cancer. Sample collection occurred from a patient treated with IRX-2 immunotherapy.

The CDR3 coding sequence is TGTGCCAGCAGCCGGACAGGGTATGGCTACACCTTC. It is translated as CASSRTGYGYTF. The V call is TRBV7-2, the J call TRBJ1-2; 8 bases are a match to TRBD1. This CDR3 contains 12 residues. Germline-derived CDR1 and CDR2 are SGHTA and FQGNSA. V was pared by 5 bases and J by 5 bases, with 1 base of the junction left unmatched.